This T cell receptor (beta chain) stems from a study of T cells in Graves' hyperthyroidism and ophthalmopathy (dated by TCRdb to between 2019 and 2020). In terms of the full investigation: Peripheral blood was collected at initial diagnosis, before any treatment. An independent validation cohort of around 19 hyperthyroidism patients and about 16 patients who later progressed to ophthalmopathy tested prospective prediction of ophthalmopathy. For training and testing, the 100 or so patients in the discovery cohort were randomly divided in a 7:3 ratio. To identify distinguishing TCR V-J signatures, a discovery cohort of 95 to 100 patients was used, comprising 43 with Graves' ophthalmopathy and 55 to 65 with stable Graves' hyperthyroidism. Following sampling, methimazole starting at 30 mg daily was given to hyperthyroidism patients, and high-dose intravenous methylprednisolone was given to ophthalmopathy patients. In addition, the study compared T-cell repertoires in thyroid tissue and in blood from six Graves' hyperthyroidism patients. The paper reports TCR Vbeta CDR3 sequencing of roughly 140 peripheral blood samples: some 44 ophthalmopathy, over 70 hyperthyroidism and some 17 progressor patients. Points the paper makes about the study in general: A 13 V-J signature model separated ophthalmopathy from stable hyperthyroidism, with about 88% sensitivity and 81.08% specificity in cross-validation and 80%/75% in testing. Most expanded thyroid clonotypes (frequency above 0.001) were also detected in blood, a finding suggesting that blood repertoires may reflect thyroid immune responses. In validation, progression to ophthalmopathy was predicted by the model with 70.59% sensitivity and 72.22% specificity, a median of about 6.8 months before onset. Sample size was not statistically predetermined, and blinding of investigators to group allocation was not performed.

The germline V gene specifies MNHNS as CDR1 and SASEGT as CDR2. Relative to germline, V is 6 bases shorter and J is 0 bases shorter, with 12 bases between their ends. Its CDR3 holds 14 amino acids, cysteine through phenylalanine. The retained sequence is limited to the CDR3, 42 bases, with the frame set at the first base. Regarding this clonotype: What this receptor recognizes is not known. Qualities for individual bases were not recorded, and no much larger clone is one base off.

TCR beta CDR3 regions were amplified from RNA transcripts. The TCR CDR3 was subjected to a first round of RT-PCR using the HTBI primer set and the Qiagen OneStep RT-PCR kit. Libraries were constructed in a second round of multiplex PCR, after which size selection and purification were performed. The libraries were sequenced on an Illumina HiSeq2000 using paired-end 100 bp reads. Regarding the original processing steps: SOAPnuke was used to process the raw data, removing reads that contained adapters or uncalled bases, had a mean Phred below 15, or lacked an exact match to the constant primer or identifier. High-quality paired reads were merged using COPE v1.2.5, and each unique nucleotide sequence was defined as a clonotype. MiTCR v1.1 was used to align clonotypes to the IMGT TRBV, TRBD and TRBJ reference segments. Analysis was restricted to V-J combinations with a frequency above 0.0001, which covered 98% to 99.2% of repertoires. The TCS score was defined as the ratio of F50 (clonal expansion) to E x V (chaos), calculated using BLOSUM62-based TCRdist between CDR3 peptides within each V-J. Welch's t-statistics and random forest reduced around 520 V-J features to 10 to 15, which were used in a naive Bayes classifier (R e1071). The public reads were reanalyzed by TCRdb: fastp trimming at Q25, MiXCR alignment, in-frame beta chains only. Each CDR3 protein gets just one entry, which takes the most common genes and DNA from the rows behind it. TCRdb, rather than the study authors, made the V and J calls. Present in this sample are 490,000 or so distinct CDR3 sequences, 15% to 20% of which were seen just once. The top ten clonotypes cover approximately 30% of the sample.

Ophthalmopathy patients had moderately to severely active disease, Clinical Activity Score of at least 3, NOSPECS grade of at least 4, and duration under 3 months. Any patient with an uncontrolled infection, another autoimmune disease, pregnancy or lactation was excluded. Diagnoses were based on clinical symptoms, serum thyroxine and TRAb, thyroid ultrasound and orbital computed tomography. Ficoll-Paque density gradient centrifugation was used to isolate PBMCs from under 11 ml of fresh peripheral blood. Total RNA was extracted with Trizol reagent, and quality was checked on an Agilent 2100 Bioanalyzer.

This sequence was found in a woman in her twenties or thirties with Graves' ophthalmopathy. Recombination connected TRBV6-1 to TRBJ2-7; TRBD1 is possibly the D segment (6 matching bases). Material: blood. The CDR3 here reads CASRLQGNSYEQYF. The nucleotide sequence is TGTGCCAGCAGGTTGCAGGGGAACTCCTACGAGCAGTACTTC.